This T cell receptor beta chain was captured by sequencing in a study of sequential checkpoint blockade in melanoma. Study in general: First-line arms were nivolumab then ipilimumab, or the reverse, randomized 1:1.

Treatment given: randomized to nivolumab then ipilimumab (arm A) or the reverse (arm B). Profiling relied on immunoSEQ multiplex PCR, and the TCRdb table lists in-frame clones only, not all of them. The sample has approximately 37,000 clones, roughly 32% seen once. This sequence was found in a human donor with melanoma. The material sequenced was tumor tissue (inferred from file names), taken from a patient given nivolumab and ipilimumab in sequence.

The CDR3 DNA follows: TGTGCCTCCGGGCAGCAACAAGAGACCCAGTACTTC. Residues: CASGQQQETQYF. The rearrangement uses TRBV6-7 and TRBJ2-5; D is undetermined. TRBV6-7 has ORF status, its function being uncertain. The V end lost 11 bases, the J end lost 2 bases, and 12 bases lay between the germline ends. This CDR3 has 12 amino acids.